This TCR beta chain was observed in a study of blood T cell repertoires in COVID-19. Turning to the study itself: Spain, Italy and the United States supplied samples that represented acute and convalescent COVID-19. T cells, B-cell-depleted T cells, or PBMCs provided the cDNA or gDNA that served as material.

Germline CDR1 is SNHLY and CDR2 is FYNNEI. The ends were cut back, 6 bases at V and 10 bases at J, with 10 bases in the middle. The CDR3 is made up of 12 amino acids. Authors' data handling: Cell counts per sample came from amplifying reference gene primers. The repertoire was sequenced with immunoSEQ multiplex PCR; TCRdb's copy has only in-frame clones and lacks some. The V and J calls and clone size come from that table; D and trimming were worked out from the DNA. The profile shows tens of thousands of clones, roughly 85% of them singletons. Sequences were obtained from peripheral blood. The sequence was obtained from a woman aged 80 or older with active or convalescent COVID-19. V and J are TRBV2 and TRBJ1-6; D remains unclear. The chain's CDR3 is CASRQIKSPLHF. As DNA, the CDR3 is TGTGCCAGCAGACAGATAAAGTCACCCCTCCACTTT.